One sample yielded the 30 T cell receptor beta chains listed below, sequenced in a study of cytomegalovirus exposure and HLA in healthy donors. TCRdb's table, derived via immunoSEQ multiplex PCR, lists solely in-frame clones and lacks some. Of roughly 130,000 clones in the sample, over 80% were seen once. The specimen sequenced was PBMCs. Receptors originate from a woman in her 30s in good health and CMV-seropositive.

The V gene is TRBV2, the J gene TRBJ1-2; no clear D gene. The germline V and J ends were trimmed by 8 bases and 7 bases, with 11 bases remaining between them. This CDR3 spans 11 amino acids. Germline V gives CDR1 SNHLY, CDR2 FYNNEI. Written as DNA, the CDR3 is TGTGCCAGCCTAAAGAACGGTGGCTACACCTTC. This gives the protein CASLKNGGYTF.

The CDR3 coding sequence is TGTGCCACCGCAGGGCAGTATAATTCACCCCTCCACTTT. Amino acid sequence: CATAGQYNSPLHF. The chain carries TRBV15 and TRBJ1-6; tentatively, D is TRBD1 (5 bases). V was cut by 8 bases and J by 4 bases, with 9 bases left in between. This CDR3 has 13 residues. Germline loops: CDR1 LNHNV, CDR2 YYDKDF (reference sequence).

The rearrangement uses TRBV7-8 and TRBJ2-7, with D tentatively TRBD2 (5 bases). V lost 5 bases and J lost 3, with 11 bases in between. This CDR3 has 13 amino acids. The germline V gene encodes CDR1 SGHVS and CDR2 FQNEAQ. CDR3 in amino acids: CASSQTTVYEQYF. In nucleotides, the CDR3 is TGTGCCAGCAGCCAGACTACAGTCTACGAGCAGTACTTC.

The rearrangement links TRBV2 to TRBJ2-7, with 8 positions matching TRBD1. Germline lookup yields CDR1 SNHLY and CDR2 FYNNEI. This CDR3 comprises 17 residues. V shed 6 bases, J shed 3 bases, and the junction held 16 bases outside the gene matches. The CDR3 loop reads CASRIGQGPSGFYEQYF. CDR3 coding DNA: TGTGCCAGCAGGATTGGACAGGGCCCTTCGGGGTTCTACGAGCAGTACTTC. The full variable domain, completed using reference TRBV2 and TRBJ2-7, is EPEVTQTPSHQVTQMGQEVILRCVPISNHLYFYWYRQILGQKVEFLVSFYNNEISEKSEIFDDQFSVERPDGSNFTLKIRSTKLEDSAMYFCASRIGQGPSGFYEQYFGPGTRLTVT.

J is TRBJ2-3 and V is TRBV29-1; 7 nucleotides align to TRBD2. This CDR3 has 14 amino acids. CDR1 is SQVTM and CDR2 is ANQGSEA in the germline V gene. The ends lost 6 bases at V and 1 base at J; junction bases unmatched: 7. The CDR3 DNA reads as TGCAGCGTGAGGGGTCTAGCGGGCACAGATACGCAGTATTTT. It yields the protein CSVRGLAGTDTQYF.

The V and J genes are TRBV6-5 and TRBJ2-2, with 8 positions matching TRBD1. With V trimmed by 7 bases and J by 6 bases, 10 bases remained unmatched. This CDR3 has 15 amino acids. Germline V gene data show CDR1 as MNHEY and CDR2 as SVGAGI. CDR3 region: CASTRTGLAAGELFF. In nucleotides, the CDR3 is TGTGCCAGCACCCGGACAGGGCTCGCGGCCGGGGAGCTGTTTTTT.

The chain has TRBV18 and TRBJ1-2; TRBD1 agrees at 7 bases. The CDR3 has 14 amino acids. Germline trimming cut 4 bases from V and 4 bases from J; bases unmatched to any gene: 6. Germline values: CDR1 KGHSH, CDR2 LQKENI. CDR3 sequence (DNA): TGTGCCAGCTCACGGGACAGCGAAACCTATGGCTACACCTTC. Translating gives CASSRDSETYGYTF.

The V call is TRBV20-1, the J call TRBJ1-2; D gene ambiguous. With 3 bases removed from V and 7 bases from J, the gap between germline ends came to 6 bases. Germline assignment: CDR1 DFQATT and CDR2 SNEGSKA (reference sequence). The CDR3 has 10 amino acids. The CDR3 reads CSASQAGYTF. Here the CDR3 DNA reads TGCAGTGCTAGTCAGGCTGGCTACACCTTC.

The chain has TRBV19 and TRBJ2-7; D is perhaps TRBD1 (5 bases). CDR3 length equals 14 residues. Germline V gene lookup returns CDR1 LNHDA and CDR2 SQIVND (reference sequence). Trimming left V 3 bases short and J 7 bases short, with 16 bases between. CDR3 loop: CASSIEYRTEEQYF. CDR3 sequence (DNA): TGTGCCAGTAGTATTGAGTACAGGACGGAAGAGCAGTACTTC. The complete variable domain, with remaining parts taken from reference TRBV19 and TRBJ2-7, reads DGGITQSPKYLFRKEGQNVTLSCEQNLNHDAMYWYRQDPGQGLRLIYYSQIVNDFQKGDIAEGYSVSREKKESFPLTVTSAQKNPTAFYLCASSIEYRTEEQYFGPGTRLTVT.

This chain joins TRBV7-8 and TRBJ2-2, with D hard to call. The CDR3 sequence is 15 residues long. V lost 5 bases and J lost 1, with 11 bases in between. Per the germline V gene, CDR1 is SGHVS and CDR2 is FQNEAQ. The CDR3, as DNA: TGTGCCAGCAGCGATCGCTGGAGGAACACCGGGGAGCTGTTTTTT. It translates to CASSDRWRNTGELFF. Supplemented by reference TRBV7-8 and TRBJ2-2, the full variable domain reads GAGVSQSPRYKVAKRGQDVALRCDPISGHVSLFWYQQALGQGPEFLTYFQNEAQLDKSGLPSDRFFAERPEGSVSTLKIQRTQQEDSAVYLCASSDRWRNTGELFFGEGSRLTVL.

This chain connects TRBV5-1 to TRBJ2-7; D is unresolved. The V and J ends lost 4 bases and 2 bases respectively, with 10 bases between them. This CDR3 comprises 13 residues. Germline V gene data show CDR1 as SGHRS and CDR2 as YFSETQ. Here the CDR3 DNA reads TGCGCCAGCAGCCAGACGGAGACCTACGAGCAGTACTTC. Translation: CASSQTETYEQYF.

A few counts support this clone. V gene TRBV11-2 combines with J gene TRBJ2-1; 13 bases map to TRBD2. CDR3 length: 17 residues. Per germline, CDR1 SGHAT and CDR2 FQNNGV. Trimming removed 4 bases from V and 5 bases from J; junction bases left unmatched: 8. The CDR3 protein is CASSSQPGLAGHNEQFF. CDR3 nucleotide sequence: TGTGCCAGCAGCTCTCAACCGGGACTAGCGGGGCACAATGAGCAGTTCTTC.

CDR3 residues: CASSLDLAPNEQFF. The CDR3 region has the DNA TGTGCCAGCAGCTTGGATCTAGCCCCGAATGAGCAGTTCTTC. The chain is built from TRBV11-2 and TRBJ2-1, with TRBD2 as a possible D gene (5 bases). Germline V gene lookup returns CDR1 SGHAT and CDR2 FQNNGV. The CDR3 is 14 residues long. Trimming shortened V by 3 bases and J by 7 bases, and 13 bases separated the two germline ends.

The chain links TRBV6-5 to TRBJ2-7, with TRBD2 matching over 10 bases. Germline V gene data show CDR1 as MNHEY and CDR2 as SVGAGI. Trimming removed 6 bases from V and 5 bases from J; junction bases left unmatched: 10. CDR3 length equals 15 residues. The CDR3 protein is CASSRKGTSVDEQYF. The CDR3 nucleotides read TGTGCCAGCAGCCGCAAGGGGACTAGCGTAGACGAGCAGTACTTC.

CDR3 residues: CSVAGAGGPPDTQYF. CDR3 nucleotide sequence: TGCAGCGTTGCCGGGGCGGGAGGGCCCCCAGATACGCAGTATTTT. The chain employs TRBV29-1 and TRBJ2-3, with TRBD2 matching 9 bases. This CDR3 comprises 15 residues. CDR1 and CDR2 from the germline V gene are SQVTM and ANQGSEA. The V segment lost 4 bases and the J segment 4 bases; nucleotides outside the gene matches: 9.

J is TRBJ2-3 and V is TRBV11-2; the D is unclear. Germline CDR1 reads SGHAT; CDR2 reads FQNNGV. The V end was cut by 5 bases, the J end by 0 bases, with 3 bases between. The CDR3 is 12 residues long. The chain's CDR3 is CASSLSTDTQYF. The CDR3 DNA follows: TGTGCCAGCAGCCTTAGCACAGATACGCAGTATTTT. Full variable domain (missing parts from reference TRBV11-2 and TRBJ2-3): EAGVAQSPRYKIIEKRQSVAFWCNPISGHATLYWYQQILGQGPKLLIQFQNNGVVDDSQLPKDRFSAERLKGVDSTLKIQPAKLEDSAVYLCASSLSTDTQYFGPGTRLTVL.

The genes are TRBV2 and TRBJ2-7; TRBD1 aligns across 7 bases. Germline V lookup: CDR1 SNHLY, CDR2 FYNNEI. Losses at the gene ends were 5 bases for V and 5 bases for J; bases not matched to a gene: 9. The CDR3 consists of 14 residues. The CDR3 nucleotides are TGTGCCAGCAGTCTGAGGAGACAGGGCAACGAGCAGTACTTC. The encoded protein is CASSLRRQGNEQYF.

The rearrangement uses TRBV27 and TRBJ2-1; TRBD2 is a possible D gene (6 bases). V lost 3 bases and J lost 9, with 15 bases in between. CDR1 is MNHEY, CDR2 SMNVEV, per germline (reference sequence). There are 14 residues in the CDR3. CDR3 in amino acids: CASSFGRLASEQFF. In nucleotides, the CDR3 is TGTGCCAGCAGTTTCGGTCGGCTAGCGTCTGAGCAGTTCTTC.

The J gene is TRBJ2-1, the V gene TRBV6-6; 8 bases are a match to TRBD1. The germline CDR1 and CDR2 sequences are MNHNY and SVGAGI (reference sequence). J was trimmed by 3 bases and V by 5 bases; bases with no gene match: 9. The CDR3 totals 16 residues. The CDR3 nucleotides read TGTGCCAGCAGTCTACCCTTACAGGGGGACTACAATGAGCAGTTCTTC. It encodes CASSLPLQGDYNEQFF.

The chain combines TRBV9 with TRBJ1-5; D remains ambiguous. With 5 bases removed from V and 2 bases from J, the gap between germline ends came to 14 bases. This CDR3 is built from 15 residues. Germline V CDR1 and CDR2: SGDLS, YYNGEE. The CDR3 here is CASSPNSLGNQPQHF. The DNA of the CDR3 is TGTGCCAGCAGTCCTAACTCCCTCGGCAATCAGCCCCAGCATTTT.

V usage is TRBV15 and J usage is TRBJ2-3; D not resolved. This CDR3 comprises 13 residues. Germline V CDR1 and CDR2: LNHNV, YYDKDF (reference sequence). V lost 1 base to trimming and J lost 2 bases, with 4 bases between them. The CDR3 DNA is TGTGCCACCAGCAGAGGACTCACAGATACGCAGTATTTT. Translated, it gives CATSRGLTDTQYF.

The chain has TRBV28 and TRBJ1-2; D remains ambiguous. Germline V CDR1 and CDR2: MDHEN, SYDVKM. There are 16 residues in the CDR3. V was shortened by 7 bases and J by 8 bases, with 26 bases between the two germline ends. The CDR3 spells CASNSGGKGFQGGYTF. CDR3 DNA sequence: TGTGCCAGCAACTCGGGAGGAAAGGGCTTTCAAGGAGGCTACACCTTC.

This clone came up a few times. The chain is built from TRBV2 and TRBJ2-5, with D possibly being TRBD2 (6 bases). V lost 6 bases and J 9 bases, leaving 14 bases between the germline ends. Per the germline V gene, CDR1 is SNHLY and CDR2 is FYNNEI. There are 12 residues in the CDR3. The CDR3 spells CASSLGSGAQYF. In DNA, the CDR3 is TGTGCCAGCAGCCTGGGATCGGGAGCCCAGTACTTC.

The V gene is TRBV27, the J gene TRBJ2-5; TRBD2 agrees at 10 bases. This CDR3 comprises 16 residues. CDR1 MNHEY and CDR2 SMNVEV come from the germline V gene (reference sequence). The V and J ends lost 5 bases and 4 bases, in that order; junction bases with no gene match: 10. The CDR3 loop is CASSPRLAGRRETQYF. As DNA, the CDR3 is TGTGCCAGCAGTCCAAGACTAGCGGGCCGGAGAGAGACCCAGTACTTC.

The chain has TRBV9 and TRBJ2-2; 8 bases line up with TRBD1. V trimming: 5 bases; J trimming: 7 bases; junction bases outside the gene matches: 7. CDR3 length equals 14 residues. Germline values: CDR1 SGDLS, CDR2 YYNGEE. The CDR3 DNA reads TGTGCCAGCAGTGGCAGGGGGCGCGTCGGGGAGCTGTTTTTT. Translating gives CASSGRGRVGELFF.

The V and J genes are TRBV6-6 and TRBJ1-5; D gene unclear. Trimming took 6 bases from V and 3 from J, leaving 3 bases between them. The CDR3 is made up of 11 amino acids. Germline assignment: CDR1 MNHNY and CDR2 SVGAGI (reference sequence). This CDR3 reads CASRANQPQHF. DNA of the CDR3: TGTGCCAGCAGGGCCAATCAGCCCCAGCATTTT.

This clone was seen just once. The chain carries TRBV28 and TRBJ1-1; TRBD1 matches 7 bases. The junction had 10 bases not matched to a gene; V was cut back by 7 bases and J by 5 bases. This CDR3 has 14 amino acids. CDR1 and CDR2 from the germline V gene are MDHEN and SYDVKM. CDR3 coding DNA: TGTGCCAGCACCCTCGACAGGGTGGGGACTGAAGCTTTCTTT. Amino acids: CASTLDRVGTEAFF.

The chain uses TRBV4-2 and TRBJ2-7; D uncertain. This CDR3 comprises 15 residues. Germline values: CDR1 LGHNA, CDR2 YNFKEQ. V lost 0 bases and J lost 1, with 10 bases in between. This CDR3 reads CASSQEVLLSYEQYF. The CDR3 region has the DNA TGTGCCAGCAGCCAAGAGGTCCTACTATCCTACGAGCAGTACTTC.

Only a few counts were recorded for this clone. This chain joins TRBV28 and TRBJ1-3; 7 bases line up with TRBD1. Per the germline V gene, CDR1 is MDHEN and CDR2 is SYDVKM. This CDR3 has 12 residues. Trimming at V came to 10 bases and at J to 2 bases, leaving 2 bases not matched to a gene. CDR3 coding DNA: TGTGCCATCGGGACAGCTGGAAACACCATATATTTT. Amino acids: CAIGTAGNTIYF.

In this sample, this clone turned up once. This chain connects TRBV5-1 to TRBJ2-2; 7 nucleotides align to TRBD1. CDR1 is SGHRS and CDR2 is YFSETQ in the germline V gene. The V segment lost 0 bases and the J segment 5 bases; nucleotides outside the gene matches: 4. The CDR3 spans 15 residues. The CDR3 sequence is CASSLDRGRTGELFF. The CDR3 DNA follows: TGCGCCAGCAGCTTGGACAGGGGTAGAACCGGGGAGCTGTTTTTT.